This TCR beta chain was recovered during a study of blood T cell repertoires in COVID-19. This clone appeared a few times. Sequencing was performed with immunoSEQ multiplex PCR; in TCRdb, only in-frame clones are kept and a portion is missing. The profile covers 80,000 to 100,000 clones, with roughly 70% appearing a single time and 3% to 4.5% taken by the ten largest. The receptor comes from a man between 65 and 85 years old with COVID-19, enrolled during active disease. What was sequenced was peripheral blood.

CDR3 DNA sequence: TGCGCCAGCAGTCCCCAGGGGGCCTCCGATGAGCAGTTCTTC. It specifies CASSPQGASDEQFF. J is TRBJ2-1 and V is TRBV4-3; TRBD1 aligns across 8 bases. The CDR3 is 14 amino acids. With 6 bases clipped from V and 8 bases from J, the junction kept 9 bases outside the gene matches. CDR1 and CDR2 (germline): LGHNA, YSLEER.